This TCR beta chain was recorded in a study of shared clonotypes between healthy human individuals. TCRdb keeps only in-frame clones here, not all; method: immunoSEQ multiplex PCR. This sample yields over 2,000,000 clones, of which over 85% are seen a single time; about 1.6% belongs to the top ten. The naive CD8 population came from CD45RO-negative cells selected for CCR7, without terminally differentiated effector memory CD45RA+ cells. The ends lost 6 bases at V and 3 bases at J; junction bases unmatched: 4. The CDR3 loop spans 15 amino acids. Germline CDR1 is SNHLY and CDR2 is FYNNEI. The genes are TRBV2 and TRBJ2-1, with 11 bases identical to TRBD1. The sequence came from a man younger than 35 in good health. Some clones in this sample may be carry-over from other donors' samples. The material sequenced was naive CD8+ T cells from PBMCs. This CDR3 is CASRAGTGGYNEQFF. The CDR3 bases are TGTGCCAGCAGGGCCGGGACAGGGGGCTACAATGAGCAGTTCTTC.